The 12 T cell receptor beta chains listed next were all sequenced from one sample in a study of cytomegalovirus exposure and HLA in healthy donors (TCRdb year 2017). Receptors were amplified or captured by the immunoSEQ multiplex PCR assay. For the multiplex PCR, a mixture combining 60 forward primers for TCR Vbeta segments and 13 reverse primers for TCR Jbeta segments was used. Held by TCRdb, this immuneACCESS table contains in-frame sequences only and omits some clones. Under half of the omission traces to an unresolved V gene where checked; the cause of the rest is unknown. The sample yields about 220,000 clones; around four fifths were counted once. Roughly 0.71% of the sample is taken by the ten largest. Sequenced material: PBMCs. Receptors originate from a boy younger than 10 in good health and CMV-seronegative.

The rearrangement uses TRBV4-1 and TRBJ2-1; D unresolved. With 1 base removed from V and 6 bases from J, the gap between germline ends came to 16 bases. The CDR3 contains 16 residues. Germline CDR1 and CDR2: MGHRA and YSYEKL. For the CDR3, the DNA is TGCGCCAGCAGCCAAGTTGACTTAGTCGTATTCAATGAGCAGTTCTTC. This encodes CASSQVDLVVFNEQFF.

The J gene is TRBJ2-3, the V gene TRBV6-1; D perhaps matches TRBD1 (5 bases). V was trimmed by 3 bases and J by 1 base, leaving 11 bases between them. The germline V gene encodes CDR1 MNHNS and CDR2 SASEGT. This CDR3 contains 15 residues. This CDR3 reads CASSDSGRGTDTQYF. The DNA for the CDR3 is TGTGCCAGCAGTGATTCAGGGCGCGGCACAGATACGCAGTATTTT.

The chain couples TRBV2 to TRBJ1-2; a weak D match, TRBD1 (6 bases). Germline assignment: CDR1 SNHLY and CDR2 FYNNEI. V was pared by 6 bases and J by 4 bases, with 15 bases between. The CDR3 is 14 residues long. The CDR3 region is CASRTRDTVYGYTF. CDR3 DNA sequence: TGTGCCAGCAGGACCAGGGACACAGTCTATGGCTACACCTTC.

The CDR3 nucleotides are TGTGCCAGCAGTTTAGCGACAGCAGCCTACGAGCAGTACTTC. Its protein is CASSLATAAYEQYF. The chain couples TRBV27 to TRBJ2-7; weak D call: TRBD1 (5 bases). CDR1 is MNHEY and CDR2 is SMNVEV in the germline V gene (reference sequence). V dropped 2 bases and J dropped 2 bases, with 10 bases sitting between them. The CDR3 totals 14 residues.

CDR3: CASSTGLSSYNEQFF. The CDR3 DNA reads as TGTGCCAGTAGTACGGGACTCAGCTCCTACAATGAGCAGTTCTTC. The gene calls are TRBV19 and TRBJ2-1; TRBD2 is a possible D gene (6 bases). Germline V gene sequence: CDR1 LNHDA, CDR2 SQIVND (reference sequence). Trimming stripped 4 bases from V and 0 bases from J, with 10 bases between. CDR3 length: 15 amino acids.

The CDR3 nucleotides read TGTGCCAGTAGTATAGTAACCGGACAGCATGAAGCTTTCTTT. Translation: CASSIVTGQHEAFF. The chain uses TRBV19 and TRBJ1-1, with D perhaps TRBD1 (6 bases). Trimming removed 1 base at V and 7 bases at J, with 13 bases between. This CDR3 contains 14 residues. Germline lookup yields CDR1 LNHDA and CDR2 SQIVND (reference sequence).

The chain has TRBV5-1 and TRBJ2-3; a possible D gene is TRBD1 (6 bases). V was cut by 0 bases and J by 4 bases, with 9 bases left in between. The CDR3 has 14 residues. From germline, CDR1 is SGHRS and CDR2 YFSETQ. The CDR3 DNA sequence: TGCGCCAGCAGCTTGGACAGGGCAGCAGATACGCAGTATTTT. The encoded protein is CASSLDRAADTQYF.

The CDR3 DNA sequence: TGTGCCAGCAGCCAAGTGCCAGGGAACACTGAAGCTTTCTTT. Translation: CASSQVPGNTEAFF. The chain has TRBV14 and TRBJ1-1, with unresolved D. V lost 1 base and J 1 base, leaving 7 bases between the germline ends. Germline V lookup: CDR1 SGHDN, CDR2 FVKESK. The CDR3 loop spans 14 amino acids. The full variable domain, with the rest looked up from reference TRBV14 and TRBJ1-1, is EAGVTQFPSHSVIEKGQTVTLRCDPISGHDNLYWYRRVMGKEIKFLLHFVKESKQDESGMPNNRFLAERTGGTYSTLKVQPAELEDSGVYFCASSQVPGNTEAFFGQGTRLTVV.

The chain joins TRBV5-5 to TRBJ2-3, with 11 bases fitting TRBD2. In germline, CDR1 is SGHKS, CDR2 YYEKEE (reference sequence). Losses at the gene ends were 1 base for V and 0 bases for J; bases not matched to a gene: 1. There are 16 residues in the CDR3. The CDR3 bases are TGTGCCAGCAGCTTGTCTAGCGGGGGGAGCACAGATACGCAGTATTTT. This codes for CASSLSSGGSTDTQYF.

The sample holds one count of this clone. This rearrangement joins TRBV27 to TRBJ1-4; no firm D call. The CDR3 totals 15 residues. Germline lookup yields CDR1 MNHEY and CDR2 SMNVEV (reference sequence). V lost 6 bases to trimming and J lost 0 bases, with 11 bases between them. The CDR3 nucleotides are TGTGCCAGCAGCCTCCTAACTGCAACTAATGAAAAACTGTTTTTT. This gives the protein CASSLLTATNEKLFF.

The rearrangement uses TRBV29-1 and TRBJ1-1; TRBD1 is a possible D gene (5 bases). This CDR3 region has 12 residues. V lost 4 bases to trimming and J lost 5 bases, with 11 bases between them. Germline CDR1 reads SQVTM; CDR2 reads ANQGSEA. The CDR3 nucleotides read TGCAGCGTTGGCCAGGGCATTACTGAAGCTTTCTTT. Its protein is CSVGQGITEAFF.

Regarding this clone: At the DNA level, this CDR3 is encoded by other sequences in the same sample as well. The chain employs TRBV27 and TRBJ1-1; TRBD1 agrees at 8 bases. This CDR3 region has 15 residues. Germline trimming cut 6 bases from V and 0 bases from J; bases unmatched to any gene: 6. Germline V CDR1 and CDR2: MNHEY, SMNVEV (reference sequence). The CDR3 loop is CASSARQGMNTEAFF. DNA for the CDR3: TGTGCCAGCAGCGCGAGACAGGGGATGAACACTGAAGCTTTCTTT.